A selection of T cell receptor beta chains follows, all from one sample in a study of blood T cells in healthy people across ages. Via MiXCR, TCRdb re-called the 5' RACE reads, giving one row per CDR3 protein. The table includes hundreds of thousands of distinct CDR3 sequences, under 45% detected once. The specimen was blood. These TCRs come from a man in his sixties in good health. Each CDR3 is given with its conserved first and last residue. The order of the fields is clone size, J gene, D gene, V gene, CDR3 DNA, CDR3 protein. A D gene is named only where the DNA matches it firmly. Clone size is stated in some rows and not others, as once, few, many or a class when expanded.

NA,TRBJ2-2,NA,TRBV6-2/TRBV6-3,TGTGCCAGCAAGACTGGGCCTCTCACCGGGGAGCTGTTTTTT,CASKTGPLTGELFF
NA,TRBJ2-7,NA,TRBV27,TGTGCCAGCAGTTCCTCTCTCCTTGGAGAGCAGTACTTC,CASSSSLLGEQYF
many,TRBJ1-2,TRBD1,TRBV7-8,TGTGCCAGCAGCTGGGACAGTAACTATGGCTACACCTTC,CASSWDSNYGYTF
NA,TRBJ2-7,TRBD2,TRBV6-1,TGTGCCAGCTTAGGGCTAGCGGACTACGAGCAGTACTTC,CASLGLADYEQYF
few,TRBJ1-1,NA,TRBV6-6,TGTGCCGCAGCCTGGACAGTATACACTGAAGCTTTCTTT,CAAAWTVYTEAFF
NA,TRBJ2-3,TRBD2,TRBV7-2,TGTGCCAGCAGCTTAAGCGGGCGGGGGGTCGCAGATACGCAGTATTTT,CASSLSGRGVADTQYF
NA,TRBJ2-3,TRBD2,TRBV11-2,TGTGCCAGCAGCTCAATCGAGGGACTAAGCACAGATACGCAGTATTTT,CASSSIEGLSTDTQYF
NA,TRBJ1-6,NA,TRBV7-9,TGTGCCAGCAGCTTGAGGTGGGCAGGGTTAAATTCACCCCTCCACTTT,CASSLRWAGLNSPLHF
NA,TRBJ2-6,NA,TRBV6-2/TRBV6-3,TGTGCCAGCAGTTACGGGGGAGGGGCCAACGTCCTGACTTTC,CASSYGGGANVLTF
NA,TRBJ2-5,TRBD1,TRBV11-2,TGTGCCAGCAGCTTTCAGGGGACAGGAGAGACCCAGTACTTC,CASSFQGTGETQYF
many,TRBJ1-2,TRBD1,TRBV12-3/TRBV12-4,TGCGCCAGCAGCGGGACAGGGAACTATGGCTACACCTTC,CASSGTGNYGYTF
many,TRBJ2-7,NA,TRBV5-6,TGTGCCAGCAGCTTAGGCGGTTCCCCCTACGAGCAGTACTTC,CASSLGGSPYEQYF
NA,TRBJ2-1,NA,TRBV9,TGTGCCAGCTGCGGGACAAGCTCCTACAATGAGCAGTTCTTC,CASCGTSSYNEQFF
NA,TRBJ2-3,NA,TRBV4-3,TGCGCCAGCAGCCAAGATGCGCATCGCACAGATACGCAGTATTTT,CASSQDAHRTDTQYF
NA,TRBJ2-7,TRBD1,TRBV6-6,TGTGCCGGCAGTGCCGGGACAGGGACGTCCGAGCAGTACTTC,CAGSAGTGTSEQYF
few,TRBJ1-6,NA,TRBV7-9,TGTGCCAGCAGCTTAATCATCGCTAATTCACCCCTCCACTTT,CASSLIIANSPLHF